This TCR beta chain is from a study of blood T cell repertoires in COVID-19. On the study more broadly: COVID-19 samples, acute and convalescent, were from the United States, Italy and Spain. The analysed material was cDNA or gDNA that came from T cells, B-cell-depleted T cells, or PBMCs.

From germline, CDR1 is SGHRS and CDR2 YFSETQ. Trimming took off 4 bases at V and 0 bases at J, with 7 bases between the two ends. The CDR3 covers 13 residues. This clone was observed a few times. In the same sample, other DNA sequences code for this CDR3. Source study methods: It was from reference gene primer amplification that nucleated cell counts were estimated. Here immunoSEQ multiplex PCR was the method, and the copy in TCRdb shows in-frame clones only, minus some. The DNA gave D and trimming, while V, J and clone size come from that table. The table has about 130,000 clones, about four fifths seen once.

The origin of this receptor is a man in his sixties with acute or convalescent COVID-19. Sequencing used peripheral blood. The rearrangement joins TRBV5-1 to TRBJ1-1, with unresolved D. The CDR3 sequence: CASSETVNTEAFF. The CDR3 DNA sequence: TGCGCCAGCAGCGAAACAGTGAACACTGAAGCTTTCTTT.